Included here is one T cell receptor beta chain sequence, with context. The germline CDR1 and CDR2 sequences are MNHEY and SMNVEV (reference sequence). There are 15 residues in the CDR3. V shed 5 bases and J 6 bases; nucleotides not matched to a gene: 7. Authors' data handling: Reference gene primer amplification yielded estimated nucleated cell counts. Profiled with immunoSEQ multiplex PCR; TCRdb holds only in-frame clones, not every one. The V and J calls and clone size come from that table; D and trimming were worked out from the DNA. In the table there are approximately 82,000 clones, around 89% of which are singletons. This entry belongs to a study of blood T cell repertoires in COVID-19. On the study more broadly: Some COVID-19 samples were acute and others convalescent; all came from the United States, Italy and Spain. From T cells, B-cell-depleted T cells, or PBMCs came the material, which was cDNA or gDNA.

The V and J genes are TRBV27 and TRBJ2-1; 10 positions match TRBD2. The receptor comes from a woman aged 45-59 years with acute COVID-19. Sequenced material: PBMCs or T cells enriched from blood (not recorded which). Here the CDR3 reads CASSPLAGVSNEQFF. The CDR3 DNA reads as TGTGCCAGCAGTCCCCTAGCGGGAGTCTCCAATGAGCAGTTCTTC.